Sequencing of this T cell receptor (beta chain) was carried out in a study of PD-L1 blockade in urothelial cancer. Background on the study: Blood samples had a median of 141,255 T cells.

Assay: immunoSEQ multiplex PCR; the TCRdb copy retains only in-frame clones and omits some. The repertoire holds tens of thousands of clones, with approximately 85% as singletons. The time point is: peripheral blood 6 weeks after treatment start. Looked up from germline, CDR1 is LGHNT and CDR2 is FRNRAP. The V and J ends lost 4 bases and 5 bases, in that order; junction bases with no gene match: 6. This CDR3 comprises 15 residues. The gene calls are TRBV12-5 and TRBJ2-2; 8 bases agree with TRBD1. The sequence was collected from a man aged 50-59 years with urothelial cancer. Sequenced here: PBMCs, sampled around atezolizumab (anti-PD-L1) treatment. The CDR3: CASGSTGGRTGELFF. Written as DNA, the CDR3 is TGTGCTAGTGGTTCCACAGGGGGAAGGACCGGGGAGCTGTTTTTT.